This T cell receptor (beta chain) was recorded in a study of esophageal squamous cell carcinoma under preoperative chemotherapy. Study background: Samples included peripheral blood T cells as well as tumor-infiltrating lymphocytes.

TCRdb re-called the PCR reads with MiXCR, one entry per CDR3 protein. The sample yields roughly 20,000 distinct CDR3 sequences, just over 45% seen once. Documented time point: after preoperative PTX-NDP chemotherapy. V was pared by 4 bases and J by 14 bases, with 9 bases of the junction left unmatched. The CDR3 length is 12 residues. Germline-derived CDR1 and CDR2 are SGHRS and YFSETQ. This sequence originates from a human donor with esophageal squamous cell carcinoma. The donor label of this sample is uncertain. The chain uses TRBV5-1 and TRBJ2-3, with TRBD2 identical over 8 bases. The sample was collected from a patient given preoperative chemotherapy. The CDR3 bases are TGCGCCAGCAGCGAACCGGGACTAGGATGGTATTTT. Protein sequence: CASSEPGLGWYF.